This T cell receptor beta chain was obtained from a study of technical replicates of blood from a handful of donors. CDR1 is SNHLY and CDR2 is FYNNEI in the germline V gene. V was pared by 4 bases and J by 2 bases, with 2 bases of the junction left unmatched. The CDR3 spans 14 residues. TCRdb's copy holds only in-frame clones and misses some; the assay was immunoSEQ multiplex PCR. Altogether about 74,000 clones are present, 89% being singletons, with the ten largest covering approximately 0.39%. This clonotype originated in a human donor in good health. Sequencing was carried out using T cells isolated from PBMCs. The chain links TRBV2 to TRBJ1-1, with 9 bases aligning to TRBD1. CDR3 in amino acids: CASSGQGVNTEAFF. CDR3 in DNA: TGTGCCAGCAGTGGACAGGGGGTAAACACTGAAGCTTTCTTT.